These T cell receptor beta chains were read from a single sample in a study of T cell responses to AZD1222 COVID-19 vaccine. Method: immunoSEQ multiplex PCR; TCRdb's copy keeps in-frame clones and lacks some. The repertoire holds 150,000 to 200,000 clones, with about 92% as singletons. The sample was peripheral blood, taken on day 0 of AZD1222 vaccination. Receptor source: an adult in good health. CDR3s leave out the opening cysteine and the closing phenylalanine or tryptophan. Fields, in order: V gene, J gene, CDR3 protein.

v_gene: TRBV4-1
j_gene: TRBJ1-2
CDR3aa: ASSRETGYLGYT

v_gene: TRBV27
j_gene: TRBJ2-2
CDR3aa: ASSFRQGDTGELF

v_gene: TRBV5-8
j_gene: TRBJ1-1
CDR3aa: ASSSGQADTEAF

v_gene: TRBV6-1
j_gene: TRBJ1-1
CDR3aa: ASSERSWRVGDTEAF

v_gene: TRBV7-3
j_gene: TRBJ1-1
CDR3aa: ASSRGMNTEAF

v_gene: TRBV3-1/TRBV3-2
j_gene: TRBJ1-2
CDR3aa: ASSSEGYGYT

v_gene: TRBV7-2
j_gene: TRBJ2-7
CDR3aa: ASSFGSSYEQY

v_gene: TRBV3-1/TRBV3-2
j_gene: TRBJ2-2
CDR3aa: ASSATGVRTGELF

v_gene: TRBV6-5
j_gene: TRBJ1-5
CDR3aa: ASTREIYSNQPQH

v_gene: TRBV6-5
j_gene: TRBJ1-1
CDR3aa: ASRKPGTRNTEAF

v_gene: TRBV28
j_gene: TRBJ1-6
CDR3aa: ASSQRVDDNSPLH

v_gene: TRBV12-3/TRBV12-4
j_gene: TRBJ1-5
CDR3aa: ASRGGNQPQH

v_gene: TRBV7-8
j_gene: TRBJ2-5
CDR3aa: ASSIQRGQETQY

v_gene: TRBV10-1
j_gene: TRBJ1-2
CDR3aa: ASSESRGYT

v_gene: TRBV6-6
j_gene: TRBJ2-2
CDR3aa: ASSYGGGRSGELF

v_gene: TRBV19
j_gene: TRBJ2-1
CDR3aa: ASSIRASGARREF

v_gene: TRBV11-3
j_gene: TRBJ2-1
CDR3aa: ASSPHPGTSGEGNEQF

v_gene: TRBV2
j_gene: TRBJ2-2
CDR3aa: ASSGGTGITGELF

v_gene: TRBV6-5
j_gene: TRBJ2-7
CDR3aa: ASSPRGWLYEQY

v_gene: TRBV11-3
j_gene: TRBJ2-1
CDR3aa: ASSLVRNNEQF

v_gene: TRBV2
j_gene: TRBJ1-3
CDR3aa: ASSGQGPMRGNTIY

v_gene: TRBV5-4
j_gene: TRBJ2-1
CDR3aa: ASSSRDRGDNEQF

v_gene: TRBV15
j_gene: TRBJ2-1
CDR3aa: ATSRGGAGDNEQF

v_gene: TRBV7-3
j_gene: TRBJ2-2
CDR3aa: ASSLTFQRGNTGELF

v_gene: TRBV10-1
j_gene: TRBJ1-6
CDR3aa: AWGVFYSPLH

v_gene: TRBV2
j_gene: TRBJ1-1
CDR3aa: ASKVYTEAF

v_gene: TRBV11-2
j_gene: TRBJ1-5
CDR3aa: ASSLSYQPQH

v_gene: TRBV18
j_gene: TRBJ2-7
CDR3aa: ASSPQGASYEQY

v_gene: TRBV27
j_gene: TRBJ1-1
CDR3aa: ASSLSTVLLNTEAF

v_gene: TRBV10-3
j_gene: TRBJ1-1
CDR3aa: AISDGLTEAF

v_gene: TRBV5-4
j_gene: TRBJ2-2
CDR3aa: ASSPRGTGELF

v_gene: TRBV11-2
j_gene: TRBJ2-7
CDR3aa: ASSLVDSYEQY

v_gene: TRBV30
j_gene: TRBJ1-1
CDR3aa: AWDPLMTQRRTEAF

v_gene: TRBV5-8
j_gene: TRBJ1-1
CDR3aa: ASSSVDPLGRTEAF

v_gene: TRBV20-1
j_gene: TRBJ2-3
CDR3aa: SASLTAGKGY

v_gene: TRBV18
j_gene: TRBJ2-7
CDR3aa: ASSPFWEATREQY

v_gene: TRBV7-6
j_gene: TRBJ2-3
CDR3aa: ASSLELAGPSTDTQY

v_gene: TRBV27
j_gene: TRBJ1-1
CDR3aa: ASSLGKGRLNTEAF

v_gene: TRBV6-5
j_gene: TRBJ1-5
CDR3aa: ASSRDRGFNQPQH

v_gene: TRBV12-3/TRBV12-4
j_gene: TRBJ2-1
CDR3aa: AVRALREQF

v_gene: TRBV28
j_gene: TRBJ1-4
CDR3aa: ASRPDRRVVTNEKLF

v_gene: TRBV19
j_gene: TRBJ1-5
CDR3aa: ASSIGGGRPPQH

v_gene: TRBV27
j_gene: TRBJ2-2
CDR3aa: ASSLPGHPNTGELF

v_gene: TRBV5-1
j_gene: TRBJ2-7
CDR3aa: ASSLDSRGYEQY

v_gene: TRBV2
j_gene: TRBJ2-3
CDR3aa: ASSANTQY

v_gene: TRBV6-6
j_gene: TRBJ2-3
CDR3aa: ASSYSGTGADTQY

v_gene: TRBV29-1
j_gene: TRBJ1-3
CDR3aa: SVEQSGNTIY

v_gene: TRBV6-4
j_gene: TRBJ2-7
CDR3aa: ASSEGPSYEQY

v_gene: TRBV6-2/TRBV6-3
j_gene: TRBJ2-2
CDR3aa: ASSLPRQGHIGELF

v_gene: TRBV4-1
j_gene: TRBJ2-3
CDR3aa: ASSQDGLRTDTQY

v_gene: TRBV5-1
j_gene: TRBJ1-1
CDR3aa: ASSALSGGRNTEAF